This TCR beta chain was sequenced in a study of blood T cells in healthy people across ages. Study-level findings and limits: Investigators viewed diversity estimates from one million T cells as underestimates, the study reported. Donors of long life had a larger count of naive CD4+ cells and greater diversity than aged donors.

Next came a second PCR, run for about 6 to 11 cycles, which used a sample-barcoded 5' primer along with a J-beta primer mix. TCRdb passed the 5' RACE reads through MiXCR, listing each CDR3 protein once. Among hundreds of thousands of distinct CDR3 sequences listed, about half were seen once. This clonotype was detected a few times. The antigen is undetermined. CDR1 and CDR2 (germline): DFQATT, SNEGSKA (reference sequence). Trimming removed 6 bases at V and 2 bases at J, with 10 bases between. This CDR3 has 12 residues. Sequencing input: blood. The chain recombines TRBV20-1 with TRBJ2-5, with a tentative D call TRBD2 (6 bases). This TCR was recovered from an older man in good health. CDR3 sequence: CSAQGLQETQYF. In nucleotides, the CDR3 is TGCAGTGCCCAGGGACTTCAAGAGACCCAGTACTTC.